This entry concerns a single T cell receptor (beta chain). Its antigen is currently unknown. The repertoire was sequenced with immunoSEQ multiplex PCR; TCRdb's copy has only in-frame clones and lacks some. Of some 120,000 clones in the sample, around 87% were seen once. This specimen comes from a study of T cell responses to AZD1222 COVID-19 vaccine. Study-wide context: Investigators merged groups given second doses at roughly 4 or roughly 12 weeks. The study's findings and limits: Most donors were white British and more were female, and clonal diversity was possibly underestimated. Recipients of AZD1222 seropositive at baseline numbered only 6 or 7. Two doses of AZD1222 preceded a rise in Spike-specific TCR breadth and depth.

The V gene's germline CDR1 is SEHNR and CDR2 FQNEAQ (reference sequence). CDR3 length equals 14 residues. V lost 5 bases, J lost 5 bases, and 6 bases stayed unmatched. The chain joins TRBV7-9 to TRBJ2-4; 7 bases align to TRBD2. Specimen: peripheral blood, collected on day 0 of AZD1222 vaccination. The sequence came from an adult in good health. CDR3 nucleotide sequence: TGTGCCAGCAGCCGCAGCGGGGCGGAAAACATTCAGTACTTC. This translates into CASSRSGAENIQYF.